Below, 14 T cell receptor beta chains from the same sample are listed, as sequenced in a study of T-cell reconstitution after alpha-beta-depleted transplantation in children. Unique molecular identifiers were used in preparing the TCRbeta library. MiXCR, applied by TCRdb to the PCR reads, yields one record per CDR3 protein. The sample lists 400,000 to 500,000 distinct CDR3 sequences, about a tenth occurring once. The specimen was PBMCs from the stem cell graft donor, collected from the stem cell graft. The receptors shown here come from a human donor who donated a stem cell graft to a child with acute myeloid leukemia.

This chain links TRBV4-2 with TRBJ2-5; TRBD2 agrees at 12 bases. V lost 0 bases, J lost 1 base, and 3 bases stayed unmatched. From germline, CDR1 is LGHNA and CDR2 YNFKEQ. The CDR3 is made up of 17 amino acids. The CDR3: CASSQDGTSGFQETQYF. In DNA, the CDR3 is TGTGCCAGCAGCCAAGACGGGACTAGCGGGTTCCAAGAGACCCAGTACTTC.

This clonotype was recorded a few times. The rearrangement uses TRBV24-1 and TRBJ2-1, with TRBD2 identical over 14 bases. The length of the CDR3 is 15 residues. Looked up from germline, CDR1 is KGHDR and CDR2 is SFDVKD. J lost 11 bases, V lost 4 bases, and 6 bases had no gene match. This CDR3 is CATSDPGTSGGKQFF. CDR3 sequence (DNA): TGTGCCACCAGTGACCCCGGGACTAGCGGGGGAAAGCAGTTCTTC.

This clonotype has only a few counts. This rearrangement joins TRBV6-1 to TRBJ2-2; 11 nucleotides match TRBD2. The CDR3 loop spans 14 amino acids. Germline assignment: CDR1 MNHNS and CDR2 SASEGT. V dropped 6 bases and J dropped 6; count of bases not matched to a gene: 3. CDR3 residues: CASRGTSGPGELFF. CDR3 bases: TGTGCCAGCAGGGGGACTAGCGGTCCCGGGGAGCTGTTTTTT.

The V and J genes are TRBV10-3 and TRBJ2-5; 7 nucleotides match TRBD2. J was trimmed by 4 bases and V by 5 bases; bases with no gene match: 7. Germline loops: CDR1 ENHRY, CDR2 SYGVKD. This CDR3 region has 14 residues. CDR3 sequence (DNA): TGTGCCATCAGTCGCGGGGGACTCGGAGAGACCCAGTACTTC. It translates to CAISRGGLGETQYF.

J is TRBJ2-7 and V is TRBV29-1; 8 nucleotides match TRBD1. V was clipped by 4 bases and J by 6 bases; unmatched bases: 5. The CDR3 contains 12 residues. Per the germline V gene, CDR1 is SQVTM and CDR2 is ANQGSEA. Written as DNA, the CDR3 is TGCAGCGTTGGGAGGACAGGGTTCGAGCAGTACTTC. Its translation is CSVGRTGFEQYF.

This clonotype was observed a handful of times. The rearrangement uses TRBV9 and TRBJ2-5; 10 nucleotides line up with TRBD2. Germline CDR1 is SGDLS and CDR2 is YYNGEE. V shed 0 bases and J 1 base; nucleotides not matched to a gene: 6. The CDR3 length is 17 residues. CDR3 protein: CASSVGISGRAQETQYF. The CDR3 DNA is TGTGCCAGCAGCGTAGGAATCAGCGGGAGGGCCCAAGAGACCCAGTACTTC. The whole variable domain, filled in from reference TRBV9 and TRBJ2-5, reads DSGVTQTPKHLITATGQRVTLRCSPRSGDLSVYWYQQSLDQGLQFLIQYYNGEERAKGNILERFSAQQFPDLHSELNLSSLELGDSALYFCASSVGISGRAQETQYFGPGTRLLVL.

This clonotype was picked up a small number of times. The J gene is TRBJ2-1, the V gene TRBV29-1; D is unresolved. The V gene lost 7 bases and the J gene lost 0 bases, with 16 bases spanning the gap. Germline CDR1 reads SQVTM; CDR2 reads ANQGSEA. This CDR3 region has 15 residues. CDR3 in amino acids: CSADSPRSSYNEQFF. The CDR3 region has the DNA TGCAGCGCCGACTCCCCTAGGAGCTCCTACAATGAGCAGTTCTTC.

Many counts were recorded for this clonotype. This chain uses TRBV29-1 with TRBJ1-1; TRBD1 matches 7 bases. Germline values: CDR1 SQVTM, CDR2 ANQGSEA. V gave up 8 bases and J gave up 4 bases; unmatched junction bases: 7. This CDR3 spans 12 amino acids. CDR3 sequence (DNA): TGCAGCTTACAAGCAGGGGGCACTGAAGCTTTCTTT. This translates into CSLQAGGTEAFF.

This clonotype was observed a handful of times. Here the CDR3 reads CSARGQGYQPQHF. CDR3 bases: TGCAGTGCTAGGGGTCAGGGGTATCAGCCCCAGCATTTT. V and J are TRBV20-1 and TRBJ1-5, with a weak D call TRBD1 (6 bases). V shed 3 bases and J shed 5 bases, with 11 bases lying between them. CDR3 length: 13 amino acids. CDR1 and CDR2 from the germline V gene are DFQATT and SNEGSKA (reference sequence).

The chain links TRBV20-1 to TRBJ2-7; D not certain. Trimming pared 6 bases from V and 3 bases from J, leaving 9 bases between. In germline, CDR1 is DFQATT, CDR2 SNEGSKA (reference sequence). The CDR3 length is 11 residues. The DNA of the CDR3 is TGCAGTGCCAGGACCCTCTACGAGCAGTACTTC. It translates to CSARTLYEQYF.

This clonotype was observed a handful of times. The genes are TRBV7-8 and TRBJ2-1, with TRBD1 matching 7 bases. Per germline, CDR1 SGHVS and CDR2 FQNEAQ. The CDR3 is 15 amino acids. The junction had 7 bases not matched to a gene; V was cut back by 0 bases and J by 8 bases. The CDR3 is CASSLAGQTGHEQFF. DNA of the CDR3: TGTGCCAGCAGCTTAGCGGGACAGACCGGTCATGAGCAGTTCTTC.

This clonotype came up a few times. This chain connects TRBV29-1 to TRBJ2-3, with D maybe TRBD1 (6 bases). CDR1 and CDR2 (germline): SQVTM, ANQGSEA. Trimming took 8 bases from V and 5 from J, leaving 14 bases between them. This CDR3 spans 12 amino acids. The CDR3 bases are TGCAGCCCTGTGGGGGCGGGAGATACGCAGTATTTT. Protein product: CSPVGAGDTQYF.

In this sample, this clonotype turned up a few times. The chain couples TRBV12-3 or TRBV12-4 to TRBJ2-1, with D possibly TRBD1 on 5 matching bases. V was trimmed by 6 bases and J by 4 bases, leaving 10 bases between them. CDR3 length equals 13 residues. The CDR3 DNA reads TGTGCCAGCAGGGGTGGGGCTTACAATGAGCAGTTCTTC. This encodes CASRGGAYNEQFF.

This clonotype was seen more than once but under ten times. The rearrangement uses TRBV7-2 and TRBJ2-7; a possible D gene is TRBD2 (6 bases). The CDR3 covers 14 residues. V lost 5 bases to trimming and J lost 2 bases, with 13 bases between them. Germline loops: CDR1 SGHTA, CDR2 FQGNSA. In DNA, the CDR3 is TGTGCCAGCAGCCGGACTAATCTCCCCTACGAGCAGTACTTC. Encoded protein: CASSRTNLPYEQYF.